In its sample, the clone carrying this TCR beta chain was seen a few times. Its antigen is still unknown. The CDR3 is 14 amino acids. The ends were cut back, 8 bases at V and 1 base at J, with 13 bases in the middle. The germline CDR1 and CDR2 sequences are SGHTA and FQGNSA. This entry comes from a study of identical twins. Study results and limitations: Findings depended on cross-sectional statistics rather than tracking the same donors. In beta out-of-frame sequences, the excess sharing between twins was weaker.

From the 5' RACE reads, TCRdb called clonotypes with MiXCR, one entry per CDR3 protein. The sample contains about 690,000 distinct CDR3 sequences, around 6% of which appear only once. The sequence was obtained from a man between 18 and 29 years old in good health. Sequencing was carried out using naive T cells sorted from blood. The chain combines TRBV7-2 with TRBJ2-3; a possible D gene is TRBD1 (5 bases). The CDR3 sequence: CASGWGGRTDTQYF. The CDR3 DNA sequence: TGTGCCAGCGGATGGGGCGGTCGCACAGATACGCAGTATTTT.